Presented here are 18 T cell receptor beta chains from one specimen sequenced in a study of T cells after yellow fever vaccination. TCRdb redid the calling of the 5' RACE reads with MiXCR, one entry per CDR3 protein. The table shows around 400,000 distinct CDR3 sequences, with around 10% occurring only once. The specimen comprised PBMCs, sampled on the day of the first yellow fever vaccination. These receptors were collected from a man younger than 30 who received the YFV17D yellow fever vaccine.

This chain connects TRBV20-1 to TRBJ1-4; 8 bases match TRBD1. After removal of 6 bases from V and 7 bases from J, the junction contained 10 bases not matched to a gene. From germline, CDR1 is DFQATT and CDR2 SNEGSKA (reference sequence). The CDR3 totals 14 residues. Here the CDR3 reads CSAPPGGLGEKLFF. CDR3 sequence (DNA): TGCAGTGCCCCACCAGGGGGCCTTGGTGAAAAACTGTTTTTT.

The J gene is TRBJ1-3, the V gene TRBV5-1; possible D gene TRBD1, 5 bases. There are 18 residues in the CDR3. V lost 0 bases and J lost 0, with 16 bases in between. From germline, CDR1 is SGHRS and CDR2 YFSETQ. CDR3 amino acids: CASSLDGAAFPSGNTIYF. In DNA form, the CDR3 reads TGCGCCAGCAGCTTGGATGGGGCAGCTTTTCCCTCTGGAAACACCATATATTTT.

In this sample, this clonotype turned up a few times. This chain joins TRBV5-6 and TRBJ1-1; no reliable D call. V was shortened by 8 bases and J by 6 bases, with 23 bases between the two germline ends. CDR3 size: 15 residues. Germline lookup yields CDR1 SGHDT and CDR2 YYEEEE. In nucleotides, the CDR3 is TGTGCCAGTACTATCCTAAAAAATGGCAGACCTGAAGCTTTCTTT. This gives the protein CASTILKNGRPEAFF.

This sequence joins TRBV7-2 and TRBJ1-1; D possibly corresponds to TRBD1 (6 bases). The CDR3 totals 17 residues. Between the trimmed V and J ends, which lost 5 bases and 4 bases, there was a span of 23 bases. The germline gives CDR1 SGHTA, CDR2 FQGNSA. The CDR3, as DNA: TGTGCCAGCAGCGCAGGAGGGGGAGCAAAGTTAGTCACTGAAGCTTTCTTT. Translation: CASSAGGGAKLVTEAFF.

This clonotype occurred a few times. The CDR3 nucleotides read TGTGCCAGCAGTTACAGGCTAGCGGGACACATCCAAGAGACCCAGTACTTC. Translation: CASSYRLAGHIQETQYF. V is TRBV6-5 and J is TRBJ2-5; 9 positions agree with TRBD2. CDR3 size: 17 residues. The trim removed 2 bases at V and 1 base at J, leaving 8 bases unmatched. Germline V gene sequence: CDR1 MNHEY, CDR2 SVGAGI.

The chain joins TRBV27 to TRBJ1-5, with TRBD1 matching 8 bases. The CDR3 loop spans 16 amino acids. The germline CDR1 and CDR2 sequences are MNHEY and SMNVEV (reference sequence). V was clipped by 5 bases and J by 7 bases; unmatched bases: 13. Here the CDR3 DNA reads TGTGCCAGCAGTCTCAGCGCAGGGGGCGCGTGGCAGCCCCAGCATTTT. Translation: CASSLSAGGAWQPQHF.

The CDR3 sequence is CASSGGQGNYGYTF. CDR3 nucleotide sequence: TGTGCCAGCAGCGGGGGACAGGGGAACTATGGCTACACCTTC. V gene TRBV5-4 combines with J gene TRBJ1-2, with 10 positions matching TRBD1. Per germline, CDR1 SGHNT and CDR2 YYREEE (reference sequence). With V trimmed by 4 bases and J by 2 bases, 2 bases remained unmatched. The CDR3 has 14 residues.

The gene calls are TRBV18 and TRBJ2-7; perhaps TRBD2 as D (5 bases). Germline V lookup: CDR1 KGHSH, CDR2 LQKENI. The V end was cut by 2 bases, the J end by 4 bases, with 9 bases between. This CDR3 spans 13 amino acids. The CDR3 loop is CASSPGELYEQYV. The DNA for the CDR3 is TGTGCCAGCTCACCAGGGGAGTTGTACGAGCAGTACGTC.

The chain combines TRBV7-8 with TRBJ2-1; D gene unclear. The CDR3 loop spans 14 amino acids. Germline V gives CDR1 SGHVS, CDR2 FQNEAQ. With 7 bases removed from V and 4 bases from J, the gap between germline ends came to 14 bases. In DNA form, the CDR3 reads TGTGCCAGCAAGCTTACGGGTTATTACAATGAGCAGTTCTTC. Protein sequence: CASKLTGYYNEQFF.

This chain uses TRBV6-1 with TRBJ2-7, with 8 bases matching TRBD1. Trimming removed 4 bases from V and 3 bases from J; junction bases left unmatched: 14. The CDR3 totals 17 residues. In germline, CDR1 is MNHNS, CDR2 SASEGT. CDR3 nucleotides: TGTGCCAGCAGTGCGACAGGGGTGGGCCCCCTCAGCTACGAGCAGTACGTC. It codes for CASSATGVGPLSYEQYV.

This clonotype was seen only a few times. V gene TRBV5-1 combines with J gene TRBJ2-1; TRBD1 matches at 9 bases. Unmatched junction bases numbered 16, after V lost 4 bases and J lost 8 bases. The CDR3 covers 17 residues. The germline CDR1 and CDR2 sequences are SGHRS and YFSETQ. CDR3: CASSLTPAGQGGDEQFF. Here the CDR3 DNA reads TGCGCCAGCAGCCTCACCCCGGCGGGACAGGGAGGGGATGAGCAGTTCTTC.

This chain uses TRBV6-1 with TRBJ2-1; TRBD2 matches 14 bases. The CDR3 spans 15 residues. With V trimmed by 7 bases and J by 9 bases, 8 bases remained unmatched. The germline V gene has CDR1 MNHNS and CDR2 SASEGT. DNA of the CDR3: TGTGCCAGCATTCCCGCCGGGACTAGCGGGGGTGAGCAGTTCTTC. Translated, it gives CASIPAGTSGGEQFF.

The CDR3: CSARDSGTGNLGYTF. The CDR3 nucleotides read TGCAGTGCTAGAGACTCCGGGACAGGCAATCTGGGCTACACCTTC. The V call is TRBV20-1, the J call TRBJ1-2; 8 bases are shared with TRBD1. Trimming at V came to 0 bases and at J to 8 bases, leaving 11 bases not matched to a gene. This CDR3 region has 15 residues. Germline CDR1 is DFQATT and CDR2 is SNEGSKA (reference sequence).

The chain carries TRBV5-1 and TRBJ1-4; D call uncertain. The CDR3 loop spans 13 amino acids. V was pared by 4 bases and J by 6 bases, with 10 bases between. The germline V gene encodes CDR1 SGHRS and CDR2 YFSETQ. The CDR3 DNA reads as TGCGCCAGCAGCGATGCGGCGGATGAAAAACTGTTTTTT. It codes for CASSDAADEKLFF.

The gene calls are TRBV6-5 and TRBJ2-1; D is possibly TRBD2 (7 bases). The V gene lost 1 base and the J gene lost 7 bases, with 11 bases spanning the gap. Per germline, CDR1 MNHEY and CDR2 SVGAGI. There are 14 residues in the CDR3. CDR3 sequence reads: CASSYLGGPNEQFF. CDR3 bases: TGTGCCAGCAGTTACTTGGGGGGGCCAAATGAGCAGTTCTTC.

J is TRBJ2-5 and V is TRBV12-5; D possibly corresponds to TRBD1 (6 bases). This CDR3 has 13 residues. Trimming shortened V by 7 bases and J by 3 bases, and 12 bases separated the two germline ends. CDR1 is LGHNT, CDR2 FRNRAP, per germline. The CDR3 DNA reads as TGTGCTAGTGTTTTACAGGGAGAAGAGACCCAGTACTTC. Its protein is CASVLQGEETQYF.

CDR3 in DNA: TGTGCCAGCAGCTTAGTAGGGACAGGCTTCAATGAGCAGTTCTTC. The encoded protein is CASSLVGTGFNEQFF. This chain connects TRBV7-2 to TRBJ2-1; 8 positions match TRBD1. The CDR3 is made up of 15 amino acids. In germline, CDR1 is SGHTA, CDR2 FQGNSA. V lost 1 base and J lost 6; bases outside the gene matches: 5.

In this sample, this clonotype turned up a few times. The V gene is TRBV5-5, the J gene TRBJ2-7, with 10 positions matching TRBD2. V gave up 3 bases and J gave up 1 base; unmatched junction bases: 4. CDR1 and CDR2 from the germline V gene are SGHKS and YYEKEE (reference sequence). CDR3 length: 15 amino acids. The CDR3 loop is CASSSVAGGSYEQYF. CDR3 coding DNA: TGTGCCAGCAGCTCGGTAGCGGGGGGATCCTACGAGCAGTACTTC.